This T cell receptor beta chain was observed in a study of T cell repertoires in cytomegalovirus infection. Germline assignment: CDR1 MNHEY and CDR2 SMNVEV (reference sequence). V lost 7 bases to trimming and J lost 11 bases, with 12 bases between them. This CDR3 comprises 11 residues. In TCRdb, the reads were re-called with MiXCR into one record per CDR3 protein. The data hold some 680,000 distinct CDR3 sequences, with roughly a third observed a single time. The sequenced sample consisted of PBMCs. The source is a human donor in good health (CMV status not recorded). Some clones in this sample may be carry-over from other donors' samples. V and J are TRBV27 and TRBJ2-1; D might be TRBD1 (6 bases). CDR3 DNA: TGTGCCAGCATAATACAGGGACAGCAGTTCTTC. This encodes CASIIQGQQFF.